This TCR beta chain stems from a study of molecular identifiers for immune sequencing clone quantification. About the research overall: The replicates split RNA from roughly 20,000 or 100,000 naive CD8 cells five ways and sequenced four.

Looked up from germline, CDR1 is MNHEY and CDR2 is SMNVEV (reference sequence). This CDR3 region has 15 residues. V lost 3 bases and J 6 bases, leaving 18 bases between the germline ends. Naive CD8 T cells were picked out by sorting for CD8+CD4-CCR7+CD45RA+. Study-wide points: Beyond 20 RNA copies, clones held over 99% of effector molecules, compared with under 1% in naive cells.

As to this clonotype: Its cognate antigen is unknown.

TCR libraries were built in bulk with a published protocol and specific TCR primers. TCRdb fed the PCR reads into MiXCR, producing one record per CDR3 protein. In the table there are about 40,000 distinct CDR3 sequences, about 24% of which are singletons. V usage is TRBV27 and J usage is TRBJ2-7, with D uncertain. The sequence was obtained from a human donor in good health. Some libraries in this study had Jurkat cell RNA spiked in. Sequenced: naive CD8+ T cells from blood, with Jurkat cell RNA spiked in. Documented subset: FACS-sorted CD8+CD4-CCR7+CD45RA+ naive T cells. The CDR3 here is CASSLTPSLVAEQYF. CDR3 in DNA: TGTGCCAGCAGTTTGACTCCCTCCTTGGTTGCCGAGCAGTACTTC.